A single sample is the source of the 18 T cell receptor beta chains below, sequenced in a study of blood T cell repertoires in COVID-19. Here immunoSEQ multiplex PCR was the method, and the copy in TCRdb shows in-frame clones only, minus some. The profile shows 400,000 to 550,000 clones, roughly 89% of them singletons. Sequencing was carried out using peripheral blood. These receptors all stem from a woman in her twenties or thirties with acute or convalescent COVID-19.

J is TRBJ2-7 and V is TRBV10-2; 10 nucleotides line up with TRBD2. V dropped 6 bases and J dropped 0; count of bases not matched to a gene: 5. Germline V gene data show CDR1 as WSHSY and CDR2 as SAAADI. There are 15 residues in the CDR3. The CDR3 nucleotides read TGCGCCAGCAGCGATAAGCGGGGGGGCTCCTACGAGCAGTACTTC. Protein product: CASSDKRGGSYEQYF.

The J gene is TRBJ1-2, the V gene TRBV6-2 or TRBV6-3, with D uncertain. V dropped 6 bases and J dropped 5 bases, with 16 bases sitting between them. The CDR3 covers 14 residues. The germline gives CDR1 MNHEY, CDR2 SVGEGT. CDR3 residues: CASSNGGEVYGYTF. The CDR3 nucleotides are TGTGCCAGCAGCAACGGCGGTGAAGTTTATGGCTACACCTTC.

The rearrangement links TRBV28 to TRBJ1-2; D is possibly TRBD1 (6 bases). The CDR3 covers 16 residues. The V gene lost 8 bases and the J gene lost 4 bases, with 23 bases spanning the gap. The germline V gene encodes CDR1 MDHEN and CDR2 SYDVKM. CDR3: CASFPTFQGPLYGYTF. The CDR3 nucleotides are TGTGCCAGCTTCCCCACCTTTCAGGGGCCCCTCTATGGCTACACCTTC.

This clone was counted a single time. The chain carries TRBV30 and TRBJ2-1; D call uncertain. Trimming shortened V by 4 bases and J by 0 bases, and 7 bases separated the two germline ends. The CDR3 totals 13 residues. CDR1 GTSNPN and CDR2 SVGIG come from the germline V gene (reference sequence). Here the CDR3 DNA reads TGTGCCTGGATGGGCAGCTCCTACAATGAGCAGTTCTTC. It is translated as CAWMGSSYNEQFF.

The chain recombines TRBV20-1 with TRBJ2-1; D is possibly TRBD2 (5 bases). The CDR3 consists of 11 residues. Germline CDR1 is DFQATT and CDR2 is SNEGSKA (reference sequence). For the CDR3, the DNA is TGCGCGGCTAGCTCGTCATATGAGCAGTTCTTC. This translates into CAASSSYEQFF.

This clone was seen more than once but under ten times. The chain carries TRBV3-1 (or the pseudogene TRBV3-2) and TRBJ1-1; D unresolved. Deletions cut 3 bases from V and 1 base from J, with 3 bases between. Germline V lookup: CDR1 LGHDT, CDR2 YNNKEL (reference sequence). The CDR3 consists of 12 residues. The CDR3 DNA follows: TGTGCCAGCAGCCACGGGAACACTGAAGCTTTCTTT. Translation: CASSHGNTEAFF.

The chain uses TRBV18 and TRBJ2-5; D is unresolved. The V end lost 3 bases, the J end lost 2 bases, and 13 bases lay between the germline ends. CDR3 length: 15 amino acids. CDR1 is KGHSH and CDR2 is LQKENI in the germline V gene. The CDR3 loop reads CASSPVVSTQETQYF. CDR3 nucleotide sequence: TGTGCCAGCTCACCGGTGGTGAGCACTCAAGAGACCCAGTACTTC.

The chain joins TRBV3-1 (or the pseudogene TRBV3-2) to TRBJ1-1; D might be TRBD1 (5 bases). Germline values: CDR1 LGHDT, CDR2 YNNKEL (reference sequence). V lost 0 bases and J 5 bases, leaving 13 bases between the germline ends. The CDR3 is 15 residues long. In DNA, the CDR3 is TGTGCCAGCAGCCAAGATGGGGACTCGAGGACTGAAGCTTTCTTT. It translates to CASSQDGDSRTEAFF.

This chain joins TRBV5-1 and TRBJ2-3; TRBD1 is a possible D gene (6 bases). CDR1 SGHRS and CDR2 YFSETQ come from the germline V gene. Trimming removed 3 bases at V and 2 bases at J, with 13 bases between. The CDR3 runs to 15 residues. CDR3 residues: CASSSPTGNTDTQYF. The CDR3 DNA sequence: TGCGCCAGCAGCTCCCCGACAGGAAACACAGATACGCAGTATTTT.

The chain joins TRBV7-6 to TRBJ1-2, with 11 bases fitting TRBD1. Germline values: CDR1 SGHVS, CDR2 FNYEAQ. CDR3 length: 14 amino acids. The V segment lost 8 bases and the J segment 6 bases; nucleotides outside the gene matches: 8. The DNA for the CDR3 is TGTGCCAGCGCACGGACAGGGGGCGCCCATGGCTACACCTTC. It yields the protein CASARTGGAHGYTF.

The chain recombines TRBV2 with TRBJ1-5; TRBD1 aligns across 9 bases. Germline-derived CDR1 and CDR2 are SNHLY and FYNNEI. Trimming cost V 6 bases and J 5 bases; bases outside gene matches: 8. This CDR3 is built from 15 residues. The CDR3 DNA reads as TGTGCCAGCAGGGGAACAGGGGGCGCGGATCAGCCCCAGCATTTT. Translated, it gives CASRGTGGADQPQHF.

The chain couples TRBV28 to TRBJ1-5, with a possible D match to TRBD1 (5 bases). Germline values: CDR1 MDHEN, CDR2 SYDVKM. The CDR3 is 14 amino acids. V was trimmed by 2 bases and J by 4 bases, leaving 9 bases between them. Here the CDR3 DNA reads TGTGCCAGCAGTTTACCAGGGTGGAATCAGCCCCAGCATTTT. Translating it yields CASSLPGWNQPQHF.

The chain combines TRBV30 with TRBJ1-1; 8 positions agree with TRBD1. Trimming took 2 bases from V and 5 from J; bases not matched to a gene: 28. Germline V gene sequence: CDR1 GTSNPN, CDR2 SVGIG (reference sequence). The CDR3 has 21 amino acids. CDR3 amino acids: CAWSTPQGAGIPKELDTEAFF. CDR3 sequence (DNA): TGTGCCTGGAGTACCCCTCAGGGGGCTGGGATACCGAAAGAACTCGATACTGAAGCTTTCTTT. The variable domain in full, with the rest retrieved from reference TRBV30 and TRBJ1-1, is SQTIHQWPATLVQPVGSPLSLECTVEGTSNPNLYWYRQAAGRGLQLLFYSVGIGQISSEVPQNLSASRPQDRQFILSSKKLLLSDSGFYLCAWSTPQGAGIPKELDTEAFFGQGTRLTVV.

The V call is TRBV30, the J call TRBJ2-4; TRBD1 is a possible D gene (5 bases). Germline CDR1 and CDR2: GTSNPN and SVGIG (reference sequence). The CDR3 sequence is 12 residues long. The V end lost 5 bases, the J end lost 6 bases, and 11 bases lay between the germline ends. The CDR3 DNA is TGTGCCTGGGGACAAGGAGTAAACATTCAGTACTTC. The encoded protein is CAWGQGVNIQYF.

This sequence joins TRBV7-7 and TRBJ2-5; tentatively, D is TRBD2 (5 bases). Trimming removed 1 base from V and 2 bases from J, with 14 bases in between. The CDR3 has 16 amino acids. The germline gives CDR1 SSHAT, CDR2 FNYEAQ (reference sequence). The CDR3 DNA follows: TGTGCCAGCAGCTTAGGAAGTTACGGGGTTCAAGAGACCCAGTACTTC. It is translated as CASSLGSYGVQETQYF.

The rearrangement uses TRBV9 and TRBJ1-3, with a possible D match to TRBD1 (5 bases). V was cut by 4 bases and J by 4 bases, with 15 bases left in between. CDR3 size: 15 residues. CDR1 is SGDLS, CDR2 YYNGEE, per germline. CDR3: CASSSKGRFGNTIYF. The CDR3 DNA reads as TGTGCCAGCAGCTCCAAGGGGCGGTTCGGAAACACCATATATTTT.

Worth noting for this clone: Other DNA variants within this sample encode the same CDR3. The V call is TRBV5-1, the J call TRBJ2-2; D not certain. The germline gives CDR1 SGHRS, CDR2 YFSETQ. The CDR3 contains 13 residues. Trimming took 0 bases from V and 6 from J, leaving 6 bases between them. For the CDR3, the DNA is TGCGCCAGCAGCTTGGAGCTAGCCGGGGAGCTGTTTTTT. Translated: CASSLELAGELFF. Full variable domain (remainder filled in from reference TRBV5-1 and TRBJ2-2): KAGVTQTPRYLIKTRGQQVTLSCSPISGHRSVSWYQQTPGQGLQFLFEYFSETQRNKGNFPGRFSGRQFSNSRSEMNVSTLELGDSALYLCASSLELAGELFFGEGSRLTVL.

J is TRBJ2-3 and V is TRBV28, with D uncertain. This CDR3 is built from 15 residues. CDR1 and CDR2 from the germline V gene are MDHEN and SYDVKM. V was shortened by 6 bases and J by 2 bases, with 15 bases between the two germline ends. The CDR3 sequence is CASSPRPQNTDTQYF. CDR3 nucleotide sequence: TGTGCCAGCAGCCCCCGACCACAGAACACAGATACGCAGTATTTT.